This T cell receptor (beta chain) was identified during a study of blood T cell repertoires in COVID-19 (dated by TCRdb to the early 2020s). General notes on the study: Collaborator samples came from the United States, Italy and Spain and covered acute and convalescent phases of COVID-19. Deeply sampled blood TCRbeta repertoires from subjects exposed to, actively infected with, or recovered from COVID-19 were included in the dataset. Nearly every sample came with metadata listing a de-identified subject ID, COVID-19 status, age in years and sex. The prospective study material was composed of cDNA or gDNA derived from T cells, B-cell-depleted T cells, or PBMCs. Where available, HLA class I and class II types were taken from metadata supplied by the sample provider and were not determined by assay-based typing. The samples were drawn from two sources: the first 160 participants of the ongoing ImmuneRACE study, and approximately 1,300 subjects contributed by 6 global collaborators. The repertoires were released in a freely available public database meant as a resource for research on the immune response to SARS-CoV-2. The paper's findings and limits, for the study overall: The quantity of clinical and demographic metadata differed by source and by participant and was supplied without curation.

A remark on this clone: What this receptor recognizes is not known. No base quality information exists; no much larger clone differs at one position.

A distance of 7 bases separates the germline ends of V and J, which lose 1 base and 4 bases respectively. The CDR3 starts with the cysteine, ends with the phenylalanine, and has 13 residues. Here the CDR3 DNA is all that survives: 39 bases in frame from base 1. CDR1 MDHEN and CDR2 SYDVKM were looked up in the germline V gene. Each collaborating institution followed its own protocols to collect whole blood in K2EDTA tubes. For TCRbeta analysis, collaborators shipped samples as frozen whole blood, isolated PBMCs, or DNA extracted from either of those sample types. TCRbeta CDR3 regions were amplified from genomic DNA by means of the immunoSEQ Assay, a bias-controlled multiplex PCR. Concerning the study's data processing: Within the assay, amplification of reference gene primers was used to estimate how many nucleated cells each sample contained. To quantify the absolute abundance of each unique TCRbeta CDR3 rearrangement, sequence reads were collapsed and filtered. For each sample, productive Simpson clonality was calculated as the square root of Simpson's diversity index over productive rearrangements. The table was pulled from immuneACCESS by TCRdb, which kept in-frame rearrangements only. Such tables lose some clones; where checked, under half of the loss comes from unresolved V genes, and the rest has no known cause. V, J and clone size reflect that table, while D and trimming were determined from the DNA. The sample table holds roughly 37,000 clones, of which around 80% were seen once. In total, the top ten clones hold about 30% of the sample.

The receptor was isolated from a man in his sixties with acute or convalescent COVID-19. Sequencing was carried out using peripheral blood. The chain was built from TRBV28 and TRBJ1-1; the D gene is not confidently resolved. The DNA sequence follows: TGTGCCAGCAGTTTATTGAGGTCCACTGAAGCTTTCTTT. This yields the protein CASSLLRSTEAFF.